The present entry profiles one T cell receptor (beta chain) with its context. Its antigen remains unknown. Measured with immunoSEQ multiplex PCR; TCRdb has only the in-frame clones, and not every one. The repertoire has about 45,000 clones, approximately 91% of them found once; the top ten carry 25%. The entry originates in a study of PD-L1 blockade in urothelial cancer. Study-wide background: Before enrollment, 0 to 3 chemotherapy regimens had been given to patients. Each blood sample yielded a median of roughly 140,000 T cells. Study-level findings and limits: Durable-benefit patients had greater expansion of tumor-associated blood clones at 3 weeks.

Germline loops: CDR1 SGDLS, CDR2 YYNGEE. The V and J ends lost 0 bases and 10 bases, in that order; junction bases with no gene match: 8. The CDR3 spans 15 residues. Time point described: pretreatment peripheral blood. The chain is built from TRBV9 and TRBJ2-1, with TRBD1 identical over 9 bases. The sequencing used PBMCs, collected around atezolizumab (anti-PD-L1) treatment. This clonotype originated in a donor over 35 with urothelial cancer. The CDR3 loop reads CASSVATGGYEEQFF. CDR3 coding DNA: TGTGCCAGCAGCGTAGCTACAGGGGGCTATGAGGAGCAGTTCTTC.